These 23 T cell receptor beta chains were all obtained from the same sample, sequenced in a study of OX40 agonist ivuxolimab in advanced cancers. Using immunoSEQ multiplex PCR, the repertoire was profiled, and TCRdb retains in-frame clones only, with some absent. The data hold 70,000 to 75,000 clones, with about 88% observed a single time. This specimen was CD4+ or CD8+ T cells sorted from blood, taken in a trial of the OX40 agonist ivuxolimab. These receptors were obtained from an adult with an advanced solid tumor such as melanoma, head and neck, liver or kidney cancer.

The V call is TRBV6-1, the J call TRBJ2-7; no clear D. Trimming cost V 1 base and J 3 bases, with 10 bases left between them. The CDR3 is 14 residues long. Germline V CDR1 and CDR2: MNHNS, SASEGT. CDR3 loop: CASSEGGPGYEQYF. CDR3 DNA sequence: TGTGCCAGCAGTGAAGGTGGGCCGGGCTACGAGCAGTACTTC.

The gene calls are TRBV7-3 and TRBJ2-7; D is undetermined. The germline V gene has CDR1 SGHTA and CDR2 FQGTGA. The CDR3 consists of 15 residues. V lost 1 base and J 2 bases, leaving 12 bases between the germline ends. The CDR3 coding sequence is TGTGCCAGCAGCTTAATTTCCAAAGAGACCTACGAGCAGTACTTC. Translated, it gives CASSLISKETYEQYF.

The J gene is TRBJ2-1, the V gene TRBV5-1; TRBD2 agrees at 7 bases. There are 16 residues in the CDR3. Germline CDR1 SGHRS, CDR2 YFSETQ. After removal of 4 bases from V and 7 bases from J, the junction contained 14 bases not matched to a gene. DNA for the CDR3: TGCGCCAGCAGCACCAACGCGGGAGTTCTTATGAATGAGCAGTTCTTC. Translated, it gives CASSTNAGVLMNEQFF.

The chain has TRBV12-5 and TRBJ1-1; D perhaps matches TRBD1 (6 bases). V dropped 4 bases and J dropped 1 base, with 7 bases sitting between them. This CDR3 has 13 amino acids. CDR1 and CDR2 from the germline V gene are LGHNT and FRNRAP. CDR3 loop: CASGSGQNTEAFF. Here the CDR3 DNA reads TGTGCTAGTGGTTCGGGACAGAACACTGAAGCTTTCTTT.

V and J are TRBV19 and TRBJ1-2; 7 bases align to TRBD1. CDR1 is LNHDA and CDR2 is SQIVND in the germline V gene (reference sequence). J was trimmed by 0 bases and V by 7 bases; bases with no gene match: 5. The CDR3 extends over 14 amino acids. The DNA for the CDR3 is TGTGCCAGTACCAAGGACAGGACTAACTATGGCTACACCTTC. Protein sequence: CASTKDRTNYGYTF.

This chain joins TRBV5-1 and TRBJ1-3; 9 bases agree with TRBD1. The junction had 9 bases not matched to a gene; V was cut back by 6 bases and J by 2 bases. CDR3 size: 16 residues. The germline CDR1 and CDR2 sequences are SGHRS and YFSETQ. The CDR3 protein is CASNIEGTGTGNTIYF. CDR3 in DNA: TGCGCCAGCAACATAGAAGGGACAGGGACTGGAAACACCATATATTTT.

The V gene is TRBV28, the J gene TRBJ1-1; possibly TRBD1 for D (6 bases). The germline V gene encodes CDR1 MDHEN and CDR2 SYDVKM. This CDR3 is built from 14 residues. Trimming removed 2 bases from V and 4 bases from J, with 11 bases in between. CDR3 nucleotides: TGTGCCAGCAGTTTACAGGGGAGGCGCACTGAAGCTTTCTTT. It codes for CASSLQGRRTEAFF.

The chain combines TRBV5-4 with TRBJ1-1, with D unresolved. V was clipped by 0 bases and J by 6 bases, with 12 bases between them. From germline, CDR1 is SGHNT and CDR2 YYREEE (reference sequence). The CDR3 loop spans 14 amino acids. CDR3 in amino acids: CASSLESSNPEAFF. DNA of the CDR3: TGTGCCAGCAGCTTGGAAAGCTCCAATCCTGAAGCTTTCTTT.

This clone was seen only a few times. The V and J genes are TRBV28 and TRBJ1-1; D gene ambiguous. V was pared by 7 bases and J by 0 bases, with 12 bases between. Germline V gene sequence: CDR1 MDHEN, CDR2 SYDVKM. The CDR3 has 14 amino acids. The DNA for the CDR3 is TGTGCCAGCAAATCCGGTCTCCTGAACACTGAAGCTTTCTTT. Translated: CASKSGLLNTEAFF.

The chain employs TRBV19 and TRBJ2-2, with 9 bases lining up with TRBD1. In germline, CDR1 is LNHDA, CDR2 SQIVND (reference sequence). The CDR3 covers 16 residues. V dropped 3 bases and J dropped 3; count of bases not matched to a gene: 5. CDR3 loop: CASSIEGQGHTGELFF. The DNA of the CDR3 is TGTGCCAGTAGTATTGAGGGACAGGGACACACCGGGGAGCTGTTTTTT.

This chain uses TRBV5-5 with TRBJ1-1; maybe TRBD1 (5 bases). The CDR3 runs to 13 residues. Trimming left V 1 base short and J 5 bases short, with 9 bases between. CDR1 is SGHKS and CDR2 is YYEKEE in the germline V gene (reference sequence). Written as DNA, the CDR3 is TGTGCCAGCAGCTTGACTAGGGGTACTGAAGCTTTCTTT. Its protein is CASSLTRGTEAFF.

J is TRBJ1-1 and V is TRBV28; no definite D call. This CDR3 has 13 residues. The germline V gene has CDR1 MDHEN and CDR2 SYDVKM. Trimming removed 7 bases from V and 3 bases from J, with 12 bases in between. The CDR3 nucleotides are TGTGCCAGCACGGGGTTTCTTGACACTGAAGCTTTCTTT. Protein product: CASTGFLDTEAFF.

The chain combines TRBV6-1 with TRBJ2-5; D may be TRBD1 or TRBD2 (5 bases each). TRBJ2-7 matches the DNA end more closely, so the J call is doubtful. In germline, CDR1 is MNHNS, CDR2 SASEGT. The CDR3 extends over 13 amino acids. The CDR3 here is CASSAGPNYEQYF. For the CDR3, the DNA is TGTGCCAGCAGTGCGGGACCGAACTACGAGCAGTACTTC.

CDR3 sequence: CASSQDRGGTEAFF. In DNA, the CDR3 is TGCGCCAGCAGTCAAGACAGGGGCGGGACTGAAGCTTTCTTT. V usage is TRBV23-1 and J usage is TRBJ1-1, with 8 bases identical to TRBD1. TRBV23-1 is recorded as an ORF, its role being uncertain. The CDR3 totals 14 residues. The J segment lost 5 bases and the V segment lost 2 bases, leaving 4 bases of the junction unmatched.

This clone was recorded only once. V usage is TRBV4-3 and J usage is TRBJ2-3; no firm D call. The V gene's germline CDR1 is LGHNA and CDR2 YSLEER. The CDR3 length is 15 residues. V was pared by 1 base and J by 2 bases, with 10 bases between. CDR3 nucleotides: TGCGCCAGCAGCCAAGGCGTAATAAACACAGATACGCAGTATTTT. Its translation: CASSQGVINTDTQYF.

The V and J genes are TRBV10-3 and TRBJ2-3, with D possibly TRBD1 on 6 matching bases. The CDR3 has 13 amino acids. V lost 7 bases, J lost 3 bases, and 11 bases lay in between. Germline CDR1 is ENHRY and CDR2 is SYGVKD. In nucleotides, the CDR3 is TGTGCCATCACCCCGACAGGAACAGATACGCAGTATTTT. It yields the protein CAITPTGTDTQYF.

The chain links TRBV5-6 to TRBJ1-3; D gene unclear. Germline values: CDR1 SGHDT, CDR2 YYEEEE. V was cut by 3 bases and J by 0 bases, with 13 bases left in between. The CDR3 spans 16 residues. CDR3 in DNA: TGTGCCAGCAGCTCGGGAGGTATCCTCTCTGGAAACACCATATATTTT. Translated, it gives CASSSGGILSGNTIYF.

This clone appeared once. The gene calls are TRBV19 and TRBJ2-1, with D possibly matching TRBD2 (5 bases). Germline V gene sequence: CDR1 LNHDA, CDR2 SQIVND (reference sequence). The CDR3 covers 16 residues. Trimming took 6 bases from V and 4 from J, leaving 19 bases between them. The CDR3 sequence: CASSPRGSESYNEQFF. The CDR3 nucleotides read TGTGCCAGTAGCCCCCGCGGGTCGGAATCGTACAATGAGCAGTTCTTC.

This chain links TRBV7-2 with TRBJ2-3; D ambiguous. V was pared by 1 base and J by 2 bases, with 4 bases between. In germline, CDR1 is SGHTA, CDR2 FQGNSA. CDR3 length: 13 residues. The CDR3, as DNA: TGTGCCAGCAGCTTAGACTTCACAGATACGCAGTATTTT. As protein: CASSLDFTDTQYF.

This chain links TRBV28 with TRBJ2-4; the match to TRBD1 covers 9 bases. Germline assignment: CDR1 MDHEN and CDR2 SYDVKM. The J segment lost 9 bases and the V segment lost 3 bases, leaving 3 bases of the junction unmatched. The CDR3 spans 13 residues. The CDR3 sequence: CASSLGTGSIQYF. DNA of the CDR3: TGTGCCAGCAGTTTGGGGACAGGGAGCATTCAGTACTTC. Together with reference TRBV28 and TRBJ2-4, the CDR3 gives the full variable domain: DVKVTQSSRYLVKRTGEKVFLECVQDMDHENMFWYRQDPGLGLRLIYFSYDVKMKEKGDIPEGYSVSREKKERFSLILESASTNQTSMYLCASSLGTGSIQYFGAGTRLSVL.

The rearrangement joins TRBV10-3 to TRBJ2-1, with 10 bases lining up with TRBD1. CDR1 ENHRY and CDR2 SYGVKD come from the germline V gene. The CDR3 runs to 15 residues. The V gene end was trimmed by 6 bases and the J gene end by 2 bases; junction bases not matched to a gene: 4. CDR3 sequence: CAIREGTGAYNEQFF. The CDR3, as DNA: TGTGCCATCAGAGAAGGGACAGGGGCCTACAATGAGCAGTTCTTC.

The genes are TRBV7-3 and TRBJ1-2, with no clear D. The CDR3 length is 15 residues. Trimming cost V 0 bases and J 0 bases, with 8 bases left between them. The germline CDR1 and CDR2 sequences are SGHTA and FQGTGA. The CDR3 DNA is TGTGCCAGCAGCTTAACGGCCAGCCCTAACTATGGCTACACCTTC. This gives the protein CASSLTASPNYGYTF. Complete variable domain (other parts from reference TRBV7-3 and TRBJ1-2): GAGVSQTPSNKVTEKGKYVELRCDPISGHTALYWYRQSLGQGPEFLIYFQGTGAADDSGLPNDRFFAVRPEGSVSTLKIQRTERGDSAVYLCASSLTASPNYGYTFGSGTRLTVV.

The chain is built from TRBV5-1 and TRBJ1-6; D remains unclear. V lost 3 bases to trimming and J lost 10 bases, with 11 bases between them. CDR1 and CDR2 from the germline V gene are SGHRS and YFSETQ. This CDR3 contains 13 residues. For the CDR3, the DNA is TGCGCCAGCAGCTACCCCGGGGAGTCACCCCTCCACTTT. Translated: CASSYPGESPLHF.